A single sample gave rise to the 27 T cell receptor beta chains below, sequenced in a study of shared clonotypes between healthy human individuals. The protocol was immunoSEQ multiplex PCR, while the TCRdb copy is restricted to in-frame clones and leaves out a portion. The table has nearly 1 million clones, more than 75% seen once. Material: memory CD4+ T cells sorted from blood. Stated subset: CD45RA-negative fraction. The receptor set was obtained from a man aged 18 to 29 in good health.

V and J are TRBV4-3 and TRBJ2-2, with TRBD2 matching 11 bases. Per germline, CDR1 LGHNA and CDR2 YSLEER. The CDR3 has 20 amino acids. J gave up 3 bases and V 1 base, and 13 bases lay outside the gene matches. The CDR3 DNA sequence: TGCGCCAGCAGCCAAGGGGACCCTAGCGGGAGGCCCCTTTACACCGGGGAGCTGTTTTTT. Amino acid sequence: CASSQGDPSGRPLYTGELFF.

The chain is built from TRBV10-1 and TRBJ2-5, with D perhaps given as TRBD1 or TRBD2 (6 bases each). The CDR3 contains 13 residues. Germline CDR1 is WNHNN and CDR2 is SYGVQD (reference sequence). V was cut by 4 bases and J by 3 bases, with 9 bases left in between. The chain's CDR3 is CASSAGAKETQYF. The CDR3 coding sequence is TGCGCCAGCAGTGCGGGGGCGAAAGAGACCCAGTACTTC.

The rearrangement links TRBV5-4 to TRBJ2-1, with D possibly TRBD1 on 5 matching bases. The V end lost 4 bases, the J end lost 6 bases, and 11 bases lay between the germline ends. Germline loops: CDR1 SGHNT, CDR2 YYREEE (reference sequence). The CDR3 is made up of 13 amino acids. The CDR3 coding sequence is TGTGCCAGCAGCCCATTTGACAGCAATGAGCAGTTCTTC. Its translation: CASSPFDSNEQFF.

This chain uses TRBV7-2 with TRBJ1-2, with 7 bases lining up with TRBD1. J lost 3 bases, V lost 1 base, and 2 bases had no gene match. CDR3 size: 14 residues. Germline loops: CDR1 SGHTA, CDR2 FQGNSA. CDR3 region: CASSLGGTDYGYTF. DNA for the CDR3: TGTGCCAGCAGCTTAGGGGGGACAGACTATGGCTACACCTTC. The complete variable domain, with remaining parts taken from reference TRBV7-2 and TRBJ1-2, reads GAGVSQSPSNKVTEKGKDVELRCDPISGHTALYWYRQSLGQGLEFLIYFQGNSAPDKSGLPSDRFSAERTGGSVSTLTIQRTQQEDSAVYLCASSLGGTDYGYTFGSGTRLTVV.

The CDR3 bases are TGTGCCTGGAGTGTAGGGGCAGGGGGTAGATATGGCTACACCTTC. Its protein product is CAWSVGAGGRYGYTF. The chain uses TRBV30 and TRBJ1-2; TRBD1 agrees at 7 bases. The CDR3 is 15 amino acids. CDR1 is GTSNPN and CDR2 is SVGIG in the germline V gene (reference sequence). Unmatched junction bases numbered 9, after V lost 0 bases and J lost 5 bases. Drawing the rest from reference TRBV30 and TRBJ1-2, the complete variable domain is SQTIHQWPATLVQPVGSPLSLECTVEGTSNPNLYWYRQAAGRGLQLLFYSVGIGQISSEVPQNLSASRPQDRQFILSSKKLLLSDSGFYLCAWSVGAGGRYGYTFGSGTRLTVV.

The chain combines TRBV11-3 with TRBJ2-2; 9 nucleotides agree with TRBD1. The CDR3 extends over 14 amino acids. From germline, CDR1 is SGHNT and CDR2 YENEEA. The V and J ends lost 8 bases and 0 bases, in that order; junction bases with no gene match: 1. In DNA form, the CDR3 reads TGTGCCAGCGGGGACAGGGCGAACACCGGGGAGCTGTTTTTT. It specifies CASGDRANTGELFF.

This clone was recorded at least ten times. Other nucleotide sequences from this sample produce the same CDR3. V usage is TRBV5-1 and J usage is TRBJ1-2, with 9 bases lining up with TRBD1. The V gene end was trimmed by 2 bases and the J gene end by 5 bases; junction bases not matched to a gene: 1. The CDR3 length is 13 residues. The germline V gene encodes CDR1 SGHRS and CDR2 YFSETQ. The CDR3 sequence: CASSLDRGYGYTF. DNA of the CDR3: TGCGCCAGCAGCTTAGACAGGGGGTATGGCTACACCTTC.

The gene calls are TRBV28 and TRBJ1-3; D is perhaps TRBD1 (6 bases). This CDR3 spans 13 amino acids. V lost 6 bases and J 4 bases, leaving 10 bases between the germline ends. The germline gives CDR1 MDHEN, CDR2 SYDVKM. The CDR3 bases are TGTGCCAGCAGATCTGGGACAGGAAACACCATATATTTT. Its protein is CASRSGTGNTIYF.

The chain joins TRBV6-5 to TRBJ1-2; 8 bases line up with TRBD1. There are 13 residues in the CDR3. Germline V CDR1 and CDR2: MNHEY, SVGAGI. V was clipped by 6 bases and J by 8 bases; unmatched bases: 8. The CDR3 loop reads CASSGGQGQGYTF. In nucleotides, the CDR3 is TGTGCCAGCAGCGGAGGACAGGGCCAGGGCTACACCTTC.

V is TRBV15 and J is TRBJ2-5; TRBD1 agrees at 10 bases. In germline, CDR1 is LNHNV, CDR2 YYDKDF (reference sequence). This CDR3 has 15 residues. V lost 9 bases and J lost 7; bases outside the gene matches: 14. In DNA, the CDR3 is TGTGCCACTGAGACAGGGGGCCTCACCGATGGGACCCAGTACTTC. Translating gives CATETGGLTDGTQYF.

V gene TRBV30 combines with J gene TRBJ2-7, with D possibly being TRBD2 (6 bases). Trimming took 2 bases from V and 1 from J, leaving 12 bases between them. CDR1 GTSNPN and CDR2 SVGIG come from the germline V gene (reference sequence). The CDR3 is made up of 14 amino acids. The CDR3 DNA reads as TGTGCCTGGAGTATCTGGGAGGAGTCCTACGAGCAGTACTTC. Translation gives CAWSIWEESYEQYF.

As regards this clone: A much larger clone differs from this one at a single base, so this may be a read error. This chain connects TRBV14 to TRBJ2-2; D is unclear. Germline lookup yields CDR1 SGHDN and CDR2 FVKESK. V lost 6 bases and J 3 bases, leaving 8 bases between the germline ends. The CDR3 extends over 13 amino acids. The CDR3 nucleotides are TGTGCCAGCAGGGTGGGGTACACCGGGGAGCTGTTTTTT. Protein product: CASRVGYTGELFF.

To note about this clone: At one of its ends the junction is not consistent with the germline gene, which may arise from a read error. The CDR3 protein is CASSLAGGKSRQPQHF. The CDR3 DNA sequence: TGTGCCAGCAGCCTAGCGGGGGGAAAAAGTAGGCAGCCCCAGCATTTT. V gene TRBV7-8 combines with J gene TRBJ1-5, with D possibly TRBD1 on 5 matching bases. The CDR3 covers 16 residues. Germline CDR1 reads SGHVS; CDR2 reads FQNEAQ. Using reference TRBV7-8 and TRBJ1-5 for the parts outside the CDR3, the full variable domain is GAGVSQSPRYKVAKRGQDVALRCDPISGHVSLFWYQQALGQGPEFLTYFQNEAQLDKSGLPSDRFFAERPEGSVSTLKIQRTQQEDSAVYLCASSLAGGKSRQPQHFGDGTRLSIL.

This chain uses TRBV6-1 with TRBJ1-1; 10 bases line up with TRBD1. This CDR3 is built from 12 residues. J gave up 6 bases and V 6 bases, and 1 base lay outside the gene matches. Germline assignment: CDR1 MNHNS and CDR2 SASEGT. The CDR3 DNA is TGTGCCAGCAGGGGGACAGGGGCTGAAGCTTTCTTT. It codes for CASRGTGAEAFF.

The chain uses TRBV7-2 and TRBJ2-2; D gene uncertain. Germline CDR1 is SGHTA and CDR2 is FQGNSA. V was shortened by 5 bases and J by 4 bases, with 14 bases between the two germline ends. The CDR3 spans 15 residues. CDR3 coding DNA: TGTGCCAGCAGCCCCGACGGCGGTCTCACCGGGGAGCTGTTTTTT. This gives the protein CASSPDGGLTGELFF.

The V call is TRBV30, the J call TRBJ1-2; the D gene is possibly TRBD1 (5 bases). The CDR3 consists of 15 residues. Germline CDR1 reads GTSNPN; CDR2 reads SVGIG (reference sequence). Trimming cost V 3 bases and J 4 bases, with 18 bases left between them. CDR3 sequence: CAWSPGARDGYGYTF. The CDR3 nucleotides read TGTGCCTGGAGCCCCGGCGCCAGGGACGGCTATGGCTACACCTTC.

This clone was observed a few times. The sample has other DNA sequences that encode this CDR3 too. The chain links TRBV30 to TRBJ2-5; D is possibly TRBD2 (6 bases). Germline CDR1 and CDR2: GTSNPN and SVGIG (reference sequence). This CDR3 region has 14 residues. Trimming took 0 bases from V and 4 from J, leaving 12 bases between them. The CDR3 DNA sequence: TGTGCCTGGAGTGTTGGAGGGGCTCGAGAGACCCAGTACTTC. Protein sequence: CAWSVGGARETQYF. Filled out from reference TRBV30 and TRBJ2-5, the complete variable domain reads SQTIHQWPATLVQPVGSPLSLECTVEGTSNPNLYWYRQAAGRGLQLLFYSVGIGQISSEVPQNLSASRPQDRQFILSSKKLLLSDSGFYLCAWSVGGARETQYFGPGTRLLVL.

This clone was recorded a few times. The chain joins TRBV5-4 to TRBJ1-2; D is unresolved. The V end lost 4 bases, the J end lost 8 bases, and 12 bases lay between the germline ends. This CDR3 has 12 residues. The V gene's germline CDR1 is SGHNT and CDR2 YYREEE (reference sequence). The CDR3 DNA follows: TGTGCCAGCAGCACCGGACGTGCCGGCTACACCTTC. Translated: CASSTGRAGYTF.

The chain carries TRBV19 and TRBJ1-4; D is ambiguous. V lost 3 bases to trimming and J lost 0 bases, with 11 bases between them. The germline gives CDR1 LNHDA, CDR2 SQIVND (reference sequence). The CDR3 has 16 amino acids. The CDR3 DNA sequence: TGTGCCAGTAGTATCCTTAAGTCTTCAACTAATGAAAAACTGTTTTTT. Its protein is CASSILKSSTNEKLFF.

The rearrangement links TRBV30 to TRBJ1-2; D ambiguous. Germline V lookup: CDR1 GTSNPN, CDR2 SVGIG (reference sequence). Deletions cut 2 bases from V and 3 bases from J, with 10 bases between. The CDR3 has 13 amino acids. The CDR3 DNA reads TGTGCCTGGAGTCCCCCCCTCCACTATGGCTACACCTTC. It codes for CAWSPPLHYGYTF. The variable domain in full, with the rest retrieved from reference TRBV30 and TRBJ1-2, is SQTIHQWPATLVQPVGSPLSLECTVEGTSNPNLYWYRQAAGRGLQLLFYSVGIGQISSEVPQNLSASRPQDRQFILSSKKLLLSDSGFYLCAWSPPLHYGYTFGSGTRLTVV.

The gene calls are TRBV5-4 and TRBJ1-3; D is undetermined. In germline, CDR1 is SGHNT, CDR2 YYREEE (reference sequence). CDR3 length: 14 residues. V was trimmed by 6 bases and J by 0 bases, leaving 10 bases between them. The CDR3 DNA follows: TGTGCCAGCATCCCCGACCACTCTGGAAACACCATATATTTT. Translation: CASIPDHSGNTIYF.

This chain connects TRBV5-6 to TRBJ1-5, with 8 nucleotides matching TRBD1. CDR3 length: 14 amino acids. Germline V lookup: CDR1 SGHDT, CDR2 YYEEEE. Losses at the gene ends were 4 bases for V and 9 bases for J; bases not matched to a gene: 9. For the CDR3, the DNA is TGTGCCAGCAGCGATGGGACAGGCCTAGGGCCCCAGCATTTT. As protein: CASSDGTGLGPQHF.

The rearrangement joins TRBV7-2 to TRBJ1-5; possibly TRBD1 for D (5 bases). The CDR3 has 18 residues. Trimming removed 5 bases from V and 2 bases from J, with 22 bases in between. Germline CDR1 is SGHTA and CDR2 is FQGNSA. The CDR3 DNA is TGTGCCAGCAGCCCGGGACCCACCAATGTTGGAGGCAATCAGCCCCAGCATTTT. The encoded protein is CASSPGPTNVGGNQPQHF.

This chain joins TRBV10-3 and TRBJ2-1; D perhaps matches TRBD2 (5 bases). The CDR3 runs to 15 residues. The germline V and J ends were trimmed by 4 bases and 2 bases, with 12 bases remaining between them. The germline V gene has CDR1 ENHRY and CDR2 SYGVKD. DNA for the CDR3: TGTGCCATCAGTGTGGCGGGTTTAGCCTACAATGAGCAGTTCTTC. It encodes CAISVAGLAYNEQFF.

The chain recombines TRBV28 with TRBJ2-5, with D unresolved. This CDR3 has 16 residues. The V gene's germline CDR1 is MDHEN and CDR2 SYDVKM. The ends were cut back, 4 bases at V and 3 bases at J, with 18 bases in the middle. The CDR3, as DNA: TGTGCCAGCAGTTCCCCAACAGATACTCTTAAAGAGACCCAGTACTTC. Translated, it gives CASSSPTDTLKETQYF.

This clone was counted ten times or more. The CDR3 coding sequence is TGTGCCAGCAGCTTCACGACCACCGGGGAGCTGTTTTTT. Translation gives CASSFTTTGELFF. V and J are TRBV7-9 and TRBJ2-2; unclear D gene. The germline V gene encodes CDR1 SEHNR and CDR2 FQNEAQ (reference sequence). The CDR3 extends over 13 amino acids. The ends were cut back, 3 bases at V and 4 bases at J, with 6 bases in the middle.

In its sample, this clone was seen once. In the same sample, other DNA sequences code for this CDR3. The chain links TRBV11-2 to TRBJ1-2; perhaps TRBD1 as D (5 bases). The CDR3 runs to 15 residues. CDR1 SGHAT and CDR2 FQNNGV come from the germline V gene. V dropped 4 bases and J dropped 2 bases, with 14 bases sitting between them. The CDR3, as DNA: TGTGCCAGCAGCTCGAGCGACAGAGGCAACTATGGCTACACCTTC. It codes for CASSSSDRGNYGYTF.